This T cell receptor (beta chain) was recovered during a study of cytomegalovirus exposure and HLA in healthy donors. Regarding the study as a whole: Several V segments, TRBV6-2 and TRBV6-3 among them, could not be told apart and were dropped. TCR beta chain V- and J-gene trimming was linked, in a later analysis, to a missense variant in DCLRE1C.

This PCR relied on a set of 60 Vbeta primers and 13 Jbeta primers. Sequenced by immunoSEQ multiplex PCR; TCRdb stores in-frame clones only, minus some. The sample lists 90,000 to 110,000 clones, about 76% occurring once. The V gene lost 0 bases and the J gene lost 5 bases, with 11 bases spanning the gap. This CDR3 comprises 15 residues. CDR1 and CDR2 from the germline V gene are SGDLS and YYNGEE. Concerning this clone: Antigen specificity is unknown.

Source material: PBMCs. This TCR was recovered from a middle-aged man in good health and CMV-seronegative. The rearrangement links TRBV9 to TRBJ2-2, with D possibly being TRBD2 (5 bases). CDR3 protein: CASSVGRGWTGELFF. The CDR3 DNA follows: TGTGCCAGCAGCGTAGGTAGAGGGTGGACCGGGGAGCTGTTTTTT.